A single sample is the source of the 2 T cell receptor beta chains below, sequenced in a study of T cell repertoires in cytomegalovirus infection. TCRdb reprocessed the reads via MiXCR and lists one record per CDR3 protein. The sample comprises approximately 910,000 distinct CDR3 sequences, less than 40% of which are singletons, and about 14% rests with the top ten. No antigen has been identified for these receptors. The sample in question was cultured CD8+ T cells from PBMCs, obtained from culture after CMV antigen stimulation. Source of these receptors: a human donor in good health (CMV status not recorded). Some clones in this sample may be carry-over from other donors' samples.

The chain combines TRBV7-6 with TRBJ1-1, with D perhaps matching TRBD1 (5 bases). The V gene lost 1 base and the J gene lost 0 bases, with 15 bases spanning the gap. CDR1 and CDR2 (germline): SGHVS, FNYEAQ. The CDR3 totals 17 residues. The DNA for the CDR3 is TGTGCCAGCAGCTTAGTCAGGCCAACAGGCCTGAACACTGAAGCTTTCTTT. Its protein is CASSLVRPTGLNTEAFF.

CDR3 bases: TGTGCCAGCTCTAGGGTGGGACTCCTATTCCACAATGAGCAGTTCTTC. Encoded protein: CASSRVGLLFHNEQFF. The chain joins TRBV6-5 to TRBJ2-1, with D possibly being TRBD2 (6 bases). Germline assignment: CDR1 MNHEY and CDR2 SVGAGI. The CDR3 sequence is 16 residues long. V dropped 8 bases and J dropped 5 bases, with 22 bases sitting between them.